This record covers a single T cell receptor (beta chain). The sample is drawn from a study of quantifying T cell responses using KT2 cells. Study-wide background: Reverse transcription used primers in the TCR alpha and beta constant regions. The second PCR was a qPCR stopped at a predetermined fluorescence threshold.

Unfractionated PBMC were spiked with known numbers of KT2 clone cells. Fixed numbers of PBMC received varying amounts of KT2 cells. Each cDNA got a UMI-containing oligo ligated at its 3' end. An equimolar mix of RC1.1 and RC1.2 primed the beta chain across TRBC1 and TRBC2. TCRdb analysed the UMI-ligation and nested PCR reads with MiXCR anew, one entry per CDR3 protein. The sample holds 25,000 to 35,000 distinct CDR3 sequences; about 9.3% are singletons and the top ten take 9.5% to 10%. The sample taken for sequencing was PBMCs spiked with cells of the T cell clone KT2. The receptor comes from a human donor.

This chain's CDR3 is CASSLTVDLGALTVYEQYF. The CDR3 nucleotides read TGTGCCAGCAGCTTAACTGTTGACCTAGGGGCCCTAACCGTCTACGAGCAGTACTTC. The rearrangement links TRBV7-2 to TRBJ2-7, with D possibly matching TRBD1 (5 bases). CDR1 is SGHTA, CDR2 FQGNSA, per germline. The V gene lost 2 bases and the J gene lost 3 bases, with 26 bases spanning the gap. The CDR3 has 19 residues.